Following are 15 T cell receptor beta chains from one sample sequenced in a study of naive and memory T cell subsets (dated by TCRdb to about 2017). Libraries were prepared through UMI-ligation and nested PCR. This sample was sequenced with an Illumina MiSeq. The beta constant-region primer was an equimolar mix of two oligonucleotides covering both TRBC1 and TRBC2. Four rounds of PCR, combining the SP2 primer with nested alpha and beta constant-region primers, were used to amplify the ligated cDNA. TCRdb itself trimmed the public reads at Q25 with fastp, ran MiXCR and retained productive beta chains. Rows with a matching CDR3 protein are joined into one entry that keeps the most common DNA and genes. Across this sample there are some 82,000 distinct CDR3 sequences, with 9% seen only once. Of the sample, 1.2% is held by the ten largest clones. Sequenced input: naive CD8+ T cells from blood. Sample cell subset or site, as interpreted from the label and publication: naive T cells, CD45RA high CD27+. The receptor source for this set is a human donor in good health.

This rearrangement joins TRBV9 to TRBJ2-7, with D unclear. Deletions cut 3 bases from V and 2 bases from J, with 9 bases between. The CDR3 length is 13 residues. The germline CDR1 and CDR2 sequences are SGDLS and YYNGEE. The CDR3 here is CASSGTNTYEQYF. The CDR3 DNA sequence: TGTGCCAGCAGCGGGACGAATACCTACGAGCAGTACTTC.

This clonotype has just a few counts. The chain has TRBV10-3 and TRBJ1-1; no firm D call. Germline V gene lookup returns CDR1 ENHRY and CDR2 SYGVKD. This CDR3 has 16 residues. Trimming left V 2 bases short and J 4 bases short, with 17 bases between. CDR3 sequence: CAISEVPIPRGTEAFF. DNA for the CDR3: TGTGCCATCAGTGAGGTTCCCATACCGAGAGGCACTGAAGCTTTCTTT.

This clonotype was seen a few times. The V call is TRBV12-3 or TRBV12-4, the J call TRBJ2-7; D call uncertain. The CDR3 has 15 amino acids. Trimming pared 7 bases from V and 2 bases from J, leaving 18 bases between. CDR3 bases: TGTGCCAGCATTGCAGCCCCGCCCCCCACCTACGAGCAGTACTTC. It is translated as CASIAAPPPTYEQYF.

The chain couples TRBV29-1 to TRBJ2-2; no clear D. Germline lookup yields CDR1 SQVTM and CDR2 ANQGSEA. CDR3 length equals 10 residues. The ends were cut back, 6 bases at V and 6 bases at J, with 5 bases in the middle. The CDR3 bases are TGCAGCGTCGCCGCCGGGGAGCTGTTTTTT. As protein: CSVAAGELFF.

This clonotype has a count of ten or more. The chain couples TRBV28 to TRBJ2-6, with D possibly TRBD1 on 6 matching bases. Trimming shortened V by 4 bases and J by 0 bases, and 10 bases separated the two germline ends. The CDR3 is 16 amino acids. The germline V gene encodes CDR1 MDHEN and CDR2 SYDVKM. CDR3 sequence (DNA): TGTGCCAGCAGTTCGGACAGTTACTCTGGGGCCAACGTCCTGACTTTC. Its translation: CASSSDSYSGANVLTF.

This clonotype was counted ten times or more. CDR3: CASSLLFQREGGTDTQYF. CDR3 bases: TGCGCCAGCAGCTTGTTATTCCAGCGGGAAGGAGGCACAGATACGCAGTATTTT. This chain links TRBV5-1 with TRBJ2-3; 7 bases match TRBD2. The CDR3 extends over 18 amino acids. With 1 base clipped from V and 1 base from J, the junction kept 12 bases outside the gene matches. CDR1 and CDR2 from the germline V gene are SGHRS and YFSETQ.

In its sample, this clonotype was seen many times. The CDR3, as DNA: TGCAGCGTTTGGACAGGGGACACTGAAGCTTTCTTT. Protein: CSVWTGDTEAFF. The rearrangement joins TRBV29-1 to TRBJ1-1; 9 nucleotides align to TRBD1. From germline, CDR1 is SQVTM and CDR2 ANQGSEA. V was pared by 5 bases and J by 3 bases, with 1 base of the junction left unmatched. The CDR3 length is 12 residues. Full variable domain (outside the CDR3, taken from reference TRBV29-1 and TRBJ1-1): SAVISQKPSRDICQRGTSLTIQCQVDSQVTMMFWYRQQPGQSLTLIATANQGSEATYESGFVIDKFPISRPNLTFSTLTVSNMSPEDSSIYLCSVWTGDTEAFFGQGTRLTVV.

This clonotype was counted many times. The chain links TRBV14 to TRBJ2-6; 10 nucleotides match TRBD2. CDR1 is SGHDN, CDR2 FVKESK, per germline. CDR3 size: 16 residues. V lost 0 bases, J lost 9 bases, and 5 bases stayed unmatched. The CDR3 loop reads CASSQEGLARSNVLTF. For the CDR3, the DNA is TGTGCCAGCAGCCAAGAGGGACTAGCGCGGAGCAACGTCCTGACTTTC.

The chain uses TRBV9 and TRBJ2-1; TRBD2 is a possible D gene (6 bases). Trimming left V 1 base short and J 6 bases short, with 14 bases between. CDR1 is SGDLS and CDR2 is YYNGEE in the germline V gene. The CDR3 totals 15 residues. CDR3 DNA: TGTGCCAGCAGCGTATGGTCCATCGGGGGCAATGAGCAGTTCTTC. It codes for CASSVWSIGGNEQFF.

The V gene is TRBV20-1, the J gene TRBJ1-1; no clear D gene. Germline assignment: CDR1 DFQATT and CDR2 SNEGSKA (reference sequence). There are 12 residues in the CDR3. The germline V and J ends were trimmed by 6 bases and 4 bases, with 12 bases remaining between them. The CDR3 region has the DNA TGCAGTGCCGATTCTGACTCCACTGAAGCTTTCTTT. This sequence encodes CSADSDSTEAFF.

This clonotype has only a few counts. This chain links TRBV7-2 with TRBJ2-7; TRBD2 matches at 7 bases. Losses at the gene ends were 2 bases for V and 1 base for J; bases not matched to a gene: 2. This CDR3 is built from 14 residues. Germline V gene sequence: CDR1 SGHTA, CDR2 FQGNSA. The CDR3 reads CASSLWGGSYEQYF. The CDR3 coding sequence is TGTGCCAGCAGCTTATGGGGAGGGTCCTACGAGCAGTACTTC. Supplemented by reference TRBV7-2 and TRBJ2-7, the full variable domain reads GAGVSQSPSNKVTEKGKDVELRCDPISGHTALYWYRQSLGQGLEFLIYFQGNSAPDKSGLPSDRFSAERTGGSVSTLTIQRTQQEDSAVYLCASSLWGGSYEQYFGPGTRLTVT.

This clonotype was picked up a small number of times. The chain combines TRBV7-6 with TRBJ1-2; D is undetermined. This CDR3 comprises 16 residues. Trimming pared 3 bases from V and 1 base from J, leaving 15 bases between. Germline CDR1 is SGHVS and CDR2 is FNYEAQ. Written as DNA, the CDR3 is TGTGCCAGCAGCTTCCGCCGGGTCAGGAATAACTATGGCTACACCTTC. Its protein product is CASSFRRVRNNYGYTF.

This clonotype was counted at least ten times. The chain employs TRBV27 and TRBJ1-2, with D unclear. Germline-derived CDR1 and CDR2 are MNHEY and SMNVEV (reference sequence). The CDR3 extends over 12 amino acids. Between the trimmed V and J ends, which lost 6 bases and 3 bases, there was a span of 8 bases. The CDR3 DNA reads TGTGCCAGCAGGGGTGACGACTATGGCTACACCTTC. This gives the protein CASRGDDYGYTF.

The table lists this clonotype with many counts. The chain is built from TRBV28 and TRBJ1-5, with 7 nucleotides matching TRBD1. Germline V gene sequence: CDR1 MDHEN, CDR2 SYDVKM. J lost 7 bases, V lost 5 bases, and 5 bases had no gene match. The CDR3 has 13 amino acids. The CDR3 DNA reads as TGTGCCAGCAGTCAAACAGGGGACCAGCCCCAGCATTTT. Encoded protein: CASSQTGDQPQHF.

This clonotype was seen repeatedly, ten times or more. The chain has TRBV19 and TRBJ2-1, with 8 bases aligning to TRBD2. V was clipped by 2 bases and J by 5 bases; unmatched bases: 8. The CDR3 has 16 residues. Looked up from germline, CDR1 is LNHDA and CDR2 is SQIVND (reference sequence). The DNA of the CDR3 is TGTGCCAGTAGTATATCGGGCGGGAGGATGAACAATGAGCAGTTCTTC. Its translation: CASSISGGRMNNEQFF.